These 3 T cell receptor beta chains came from one sample sequenced in a study of T cell responses to AZD1222 COVID-19 vaccine. TCRdb's table, derived via immunoSEQ multiplex PCR, lists solely in-frame clones and lacks some. The table lists some 120,000 clones, 80% to 90% of them singletons. The sample here was peripheral blood, taken on day 0 of AZD1222 vaccination. These receptors originate from an adult in good health.

The gene calls are TRBV7-8 and TRBJ1-2; 7 bases line up with TRBD1. Germline CDR1 reads SGHVS; CDR2 reads FQNEAQ. V lost 5 bases, J lost 4 bases, and 7 bases stayed unmatched. The CDR3 has 14 amino acids. CDR3 sequence reads: CASSSRTGAYGYTF. DNA for the CDR3: TGTGCCAGCAGCAGTAGGACAGGCGCCTATGGCTACACCTTC.

The chain joins TRBV27 to TRBJ1-5; tentatively, D is TRBD1 (5 bases). This CDR3 region has 13 residues. V lost 5 bases and J lost 5, with 10 bases in between. Germline-derived CDR1 and CDR2 are MNHEY and SMNVEV (reference sequence). CDR3 in amino acids: CASSGQGHQPQHF. The CDR3 DNA reads as TGTGCCAGCAGTGGGCAGGGTCATCAGCCCCAGCATTTT.

The chain joins TRBV28 to TRBJ1-2; D is perhaps TRBD1 (6 bases). This CDR3 is 16 amino acids long. With 3 bases removed from V and 7 bases from J, the gap between germline ends came to 21 bases. Per germline, CDR1 MDHEN and CDR2 SYDVKM. The CDR3 is CASSFPQQGPLSGYTF. CDR3 nucleotides: TGTGCCAGCAGTTTTCCACAGCAGGGGCCCCTCAGTGGCTACACCTTC.